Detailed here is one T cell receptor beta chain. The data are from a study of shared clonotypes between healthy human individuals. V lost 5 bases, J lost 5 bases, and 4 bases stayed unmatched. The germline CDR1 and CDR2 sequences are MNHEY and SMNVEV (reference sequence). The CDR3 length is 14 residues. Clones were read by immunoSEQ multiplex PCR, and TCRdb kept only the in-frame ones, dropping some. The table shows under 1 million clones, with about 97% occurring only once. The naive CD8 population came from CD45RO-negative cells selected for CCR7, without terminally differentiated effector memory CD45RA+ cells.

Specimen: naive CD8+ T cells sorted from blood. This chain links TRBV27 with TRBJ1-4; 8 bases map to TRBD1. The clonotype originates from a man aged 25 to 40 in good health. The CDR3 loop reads CASSPGGLNEKLFF. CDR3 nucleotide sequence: TGTGCCAGCAGTCCAGGGGGCTTGAATGAAAAACTGTTTTTT.